The 21 T cell receptor beta chains below all came from one sample that was sequenced in a study of T cell responses to AZD1222 COVID-19 vaccine (dated by TCRdb to the early 2020s). The time point label corresponds to: baseline before first vaccination. Interpreted using the paper, the treatment or condition label stands for: meningococcal conjugate vaccine given as trial control. Library generation was performed with the immunoSEQ multiplex PCR assay. TCRdb retrieved this table from immuneACCESS and kept in-frame rearrangements only. Not all clones are present; in checked studies, unresolved V genes account for under half, and no reason is known for the remainder. The table for this sample lists 200,000 or so clones; around 87% of them were counted only once. Jointly, the top ten make up around 2.9% of the sample. This material consisted of peripheral blood, taken on day 0 of MenACWY control vaccination. The receptors shown here come from an adult in good health.

J is TRBJ1-5 and V is TRBV30; perhaps TRBD1 as D (5 bases). Germline loops: CDR1 GTSNPN, CDR2 SVGIG (reference sequence). V was pared by 2 bases and J by 2 bases, with 13 bases between. The CDR3 is made up of 15 amino acids. The CDR3 DNA is TGTGCCTGGAGTCAGGGACCCGCAGGCAATCAGCCCCAGCATTTT. Protein sequence: CAWSQGPAGNQPQHF.

This clone was observed a single time. The genes are TRBV28 and TRBJ2-7; D may be TRBD1 or TRBD2 (6 bases each). The ends were cut back, 5 bases at V and 4 bases at J, with 15 bases in the middle. This CDR3 has 14 amino acids. Germline loops: CDR1 MDHEN, CDR2 SYDVKM. The CDR3 bases are TGTGCCAGCAGTCAAGGGGGGAGTAAGTACGAGCAGTACTTC. It specifies CASSQGGSKYEQYF.

CDR3 DNA: TGTGCCAGCAGCCAGGGGACAGGGGATCTTTCCTACGAGCAGTACTTC. Amino acids: CASSQGTGDLSYEQYF. The J gene is TRBJ2-7, the V gene TRBV9; TRBD1 agrees at 10 bases. Germline V lookup: CDR1 SGDLS, CDR2 YYNGEE. The CDR3 runs 16 residues. Trimming removed 4 bases from V and 1 base from J; junction bases left unmatched: 8.

V and J are TRBV6-5 and TRBJ1-4; tentatively, D is TRBD1 (5 bases). Between the trimmed V and J ends, which lost 4 bases and 3 bases, there was a span of 9 bases. CDR3 length equals 14 residues. The germline V gene encodes CDR1 MNHEY and CDR2 SVGAGI. The CDR3 spells CASSSGGSNEKLFF. The CDR3 DNA sequence: TGTGCCAGCAGTTCGGGGGGGTCTAATGAAAAACTGTTTTTT.

The CDR3 DNA follows: TGTGCCAGCAGCTTAGGATCGTTAGGAACGGGCGGCTACACCTTC. Translated, it gives CASSLGSLGTGGYTF. The genes are TRBV11-2 and TRBJ1-2; D ambiguous. Trimming stripped 1 base from V and 8 bases from J, with 17 bases between. CDR3 length equals 15 residues. Germline V CDR1 and CDR2: SGHAT, FQNNGV.

V gene TRBV7-2 combines with J gene TRBJ1-5; a weak D match, TRBD1 (6 bases). There are 15 residues in the CDR3. Germline V gene sequence: CDR1 SGHTA, CDR2 FQGNSA. Deletions cut 1 base from V and 3 bases from J, with 10 bases between. The CDR3 spells CASSLVQGFNQPQHF. Here the CDR3 DNA reads TGTGCCAGCAGCTTAGTCCAGGGGTTCAATCAGCCCCAGCATTTT.

The J gene is TRBJ2-7, the V gene TRBV5-5; D call uncertain. The V end was cut by 3 bases, the J end by 4 bases, with 11 bases between. Germline V gives CDR1 SGHKS, CDR2 YYEKEE (reference sequence). The CDR3 extends over 13 amino acids. CDR3 sequence (DNA): TGTGCCAGCAGCTCCGGAGCCGCGTACGAGCAGTACTTC. Translating gives CASSSGAAYEQYF.

V usage is TRBV3-1 (or the pseudogene TRBV3-2) and J usage is TRBJ2-4; 7 positions agree with TRBD2. The V and J ends lost 2 bases and 2 bases, in that order; junction bases with no gene match: 9. CDR3 size: 17 residues. Germline-derived CDR1 and CDR2 are LGHDT and YNNKEL (reference sequence). DNA of the CDR3: TGTGCCAGCAGCCAATACCCGGGAGGTTTAACCAAAAACATTCAGTACTTC. As protein: CASSQYPGGLTKNIQYF.

The chain uses TRBV30 and TRBJ1-6; the D is unclear. Deletions cut 1 base from V and 15 bases from J, with 10 bases between. Germline-derived CDR1 and CDR2 are GTSNPN and SVGIG (reference sequence). The CDR3 contains 11 residues. The CDR3 bases are TGTGCCTGGAGTGGGGCCAGCCTCCTCCACTTT. This sequence encodes CAWSGASLLHF.

The table lists this clone with a count of one. The chain uses TRBV12-3 or TRBV12-4 and TRBJ1-2, with 8 bases identical to TRBD1. Trimming at V came to 6 bases and at J to 7 bases, leaving 7 bases not matched to a gene. The CDR3 spans 13 residues. The CDR3 region is CASSPTGEVGYTF. The CDR3 nucleotides read TGTGCCAGCAGCCCGACAGGGGAGGTTGGCTACACCTTC.

The V call is TRBV20-1, the J call TRBJ1-4, with 8 nucleotides matching TRBD1. CDR3 length: 14 amino acids. The germline CDR1 and CDR2 sequences are DFQATT and SNEGSKA (reference sequence). Trimming removed 3 bases from V and 10 bases from J; junction bases left unmatched: 10. CDR3 bases: TGCAGTGCTAGTCGGCAGGGGGCGCTTGGAAAACTGTTTTTT. Its protein is CSASRQGALGKLFF.

The rearrangement joins TRBV30 to TRBJ1-2; 7 bases align to TRBD1. In germline, CDR1 is GTSNPN, CDR2 SVGIG (reference sequence). Trimming removed 0 bases from V and 4 bases from J; junction bases left unmatched: 8. This CDR3 has 15 residues. The chain's CDR3 is CAWSVPDRVSYGYTF. As DNA, the CDR3 is TGTGCCTGGAGTGTCCCAGACAGGGTTTCCTATGGCTACACCTTC. Together with reference TRBV30 and TRBJ1-2, the CDR3 gives the full variable domain: SQTIHQWPATLVQPVGSPLSLECTVEGTSNPNLYWYRQAAGRGLQLLFYSVGIGQISSEVPQNLSASRPQDRQFILSSKKLLLSDSGFYLCAWSVPDRVSYGYTFGSGTRLTVV.

The chain uses TRBV23-1 and TRBJ2-3; D may be TRBD1 (6 bases). TRBV23-1 is an ORF; its function is uncertain. Trimming took off 9 bases at V and 1 base at J, with 14 bases between the two ends. The CDR3 consists of 14 residues. The CDR3 DNA sequence: TGCGCCAGGGACCCCAGGGGATGCACAGATACGCAGTATTTT. This translates into CARDPRGCTDTQYF.

The V gene is TRBV6-5, the J gene TRBJ2-1; 14 bases are a match to TRBD2. Germline CDR1 MNHEY, CDR2 SVGAGI. This CDR3 comprises 15 residues. V dropped 6 bases and J dropped 6; count of bases not matched to a gene: 4. For the CDR3, the DNA is TGTGCCAGCAGCCGCGGGACTAGCGGGGGCAATGAGCAGTTCTTC. This sequence encodes CASSRGTSGGNEQFF.

The chain is built from TRBV6-5 and TRBJ1-5; the match to TRBD1 covers 10 bases. With 4 bases clipped from V and 7 bases from J, the junction kept 4 bases outside the gene matches. CDR3 length equals 14 residues. Germline V gene data show CDR1 as MNHEY and CDR2 as SVGAGI. The CDR3: CASSSGQGGQPQHF. The CDR3 region has the DNA TGTGCCAGCAGTTCCGGACAGGGGGGACAGCCCCAGCATTTT.

With respect to this clone: Additional DNA sequences in this sample encode the identical CDR3. V is TRBV5-1 and J is TRBJ2-5; D ambiguous. This CDR3 region has 11 residues. CDR1 and CDR2 from the germline V gene are SGHRS and YFSETQ. V was cut by 2 bases and J by 5 bases, with 4 bases left in between. The CDR3 nucleotides read TGCGCCAGCAGCTTTGGTGAGACCCAGTACTTC. Its protein product is CASSFGETQYF.

This CDR3 reads CASSADSAGGRETQYF. The CDR3 DNA sequence: TGTGCCAGCAGTGCTGATTCGGCGGGAGGGCGAGAGACCCAGTACTTC. V and J are TRBV2 and TRBJ2-5; 9 nucleotides line up with TRBD2. The CDR3 loop spans 16 amino acids. V lost 4 bases and J lost 4; bases outside the gene matches: 10. Germline V gene sequence: CDR1 SNHLY, CDR2 FYNNEI.

J is TRBJ1-6 and V is TRBV30, with a tentative D call TRBD1 (6 bases). CDR1 is GTSNPN, CDR2 SVGIG, per germline (reference sequence). This CDR3 spans 14 amino acids. V lost 2 bases and J 8 bases, leaving 13 bases between the germline ends. CDR3 DNA sequence: TGTGCCTGGAGTCTTGTCCACAGGGATTCACCCCTCCACTTT. Translating gives CAWSLVHRDSPLHF.

The J gene is TRBJ2-3, the V gene TRBV4-2; a weak D match, TRBD2 (6 bases). CDR3 length equals 14 residues. Trimming cost V 4 bases and J 3 bases, with 11 bases left between them. Germline V gene data show CDR1 as LGHNA and CDR2 as YNFKEQ. In nucleotides, the CDR3 is TGTGCCAGCAGCCGGACGGGGGAAACAGATACGCAGTATTTT. Encoded protein: CASSRTGETDTQYF.

This rearrangement joins TRBV28 to TRBJ1-4, with TRBD1 matching over 8 bases. This CDR3 contains 15 residues. V shed 4 bases, J shed 8 bases, and the junction held 9 bases outside the gene matches. Germline values: CDR1 MDHEN, CDR2 SYDVKM. The CDR3 region is CASSSSGQGREKLFF. The CDR3 region has the DNA TGTGCCAGCAGTTCCTCTGGACAGGGTAGGGAAAAACTGTTTTTT.

V gene TRBV2 combines with J gene TRBJ2-2; D may match TRBD1 or TRBD2 (5 bases each). The V end lost 5 bases, the J end lost 4 bases, and 14 bases lay between the germline ends. This CDR3 is built from 15 residues. The germline V gene has CDR1 SNHLY and CDR2 FYNNEI. Here the CDR3 reads CASSMGDRGTGELFF. CDR3 DNA sequence: TGTGCCAGCAGTATGGGGGATAGGGGCACCGGGGAGCTGTTTTTT.